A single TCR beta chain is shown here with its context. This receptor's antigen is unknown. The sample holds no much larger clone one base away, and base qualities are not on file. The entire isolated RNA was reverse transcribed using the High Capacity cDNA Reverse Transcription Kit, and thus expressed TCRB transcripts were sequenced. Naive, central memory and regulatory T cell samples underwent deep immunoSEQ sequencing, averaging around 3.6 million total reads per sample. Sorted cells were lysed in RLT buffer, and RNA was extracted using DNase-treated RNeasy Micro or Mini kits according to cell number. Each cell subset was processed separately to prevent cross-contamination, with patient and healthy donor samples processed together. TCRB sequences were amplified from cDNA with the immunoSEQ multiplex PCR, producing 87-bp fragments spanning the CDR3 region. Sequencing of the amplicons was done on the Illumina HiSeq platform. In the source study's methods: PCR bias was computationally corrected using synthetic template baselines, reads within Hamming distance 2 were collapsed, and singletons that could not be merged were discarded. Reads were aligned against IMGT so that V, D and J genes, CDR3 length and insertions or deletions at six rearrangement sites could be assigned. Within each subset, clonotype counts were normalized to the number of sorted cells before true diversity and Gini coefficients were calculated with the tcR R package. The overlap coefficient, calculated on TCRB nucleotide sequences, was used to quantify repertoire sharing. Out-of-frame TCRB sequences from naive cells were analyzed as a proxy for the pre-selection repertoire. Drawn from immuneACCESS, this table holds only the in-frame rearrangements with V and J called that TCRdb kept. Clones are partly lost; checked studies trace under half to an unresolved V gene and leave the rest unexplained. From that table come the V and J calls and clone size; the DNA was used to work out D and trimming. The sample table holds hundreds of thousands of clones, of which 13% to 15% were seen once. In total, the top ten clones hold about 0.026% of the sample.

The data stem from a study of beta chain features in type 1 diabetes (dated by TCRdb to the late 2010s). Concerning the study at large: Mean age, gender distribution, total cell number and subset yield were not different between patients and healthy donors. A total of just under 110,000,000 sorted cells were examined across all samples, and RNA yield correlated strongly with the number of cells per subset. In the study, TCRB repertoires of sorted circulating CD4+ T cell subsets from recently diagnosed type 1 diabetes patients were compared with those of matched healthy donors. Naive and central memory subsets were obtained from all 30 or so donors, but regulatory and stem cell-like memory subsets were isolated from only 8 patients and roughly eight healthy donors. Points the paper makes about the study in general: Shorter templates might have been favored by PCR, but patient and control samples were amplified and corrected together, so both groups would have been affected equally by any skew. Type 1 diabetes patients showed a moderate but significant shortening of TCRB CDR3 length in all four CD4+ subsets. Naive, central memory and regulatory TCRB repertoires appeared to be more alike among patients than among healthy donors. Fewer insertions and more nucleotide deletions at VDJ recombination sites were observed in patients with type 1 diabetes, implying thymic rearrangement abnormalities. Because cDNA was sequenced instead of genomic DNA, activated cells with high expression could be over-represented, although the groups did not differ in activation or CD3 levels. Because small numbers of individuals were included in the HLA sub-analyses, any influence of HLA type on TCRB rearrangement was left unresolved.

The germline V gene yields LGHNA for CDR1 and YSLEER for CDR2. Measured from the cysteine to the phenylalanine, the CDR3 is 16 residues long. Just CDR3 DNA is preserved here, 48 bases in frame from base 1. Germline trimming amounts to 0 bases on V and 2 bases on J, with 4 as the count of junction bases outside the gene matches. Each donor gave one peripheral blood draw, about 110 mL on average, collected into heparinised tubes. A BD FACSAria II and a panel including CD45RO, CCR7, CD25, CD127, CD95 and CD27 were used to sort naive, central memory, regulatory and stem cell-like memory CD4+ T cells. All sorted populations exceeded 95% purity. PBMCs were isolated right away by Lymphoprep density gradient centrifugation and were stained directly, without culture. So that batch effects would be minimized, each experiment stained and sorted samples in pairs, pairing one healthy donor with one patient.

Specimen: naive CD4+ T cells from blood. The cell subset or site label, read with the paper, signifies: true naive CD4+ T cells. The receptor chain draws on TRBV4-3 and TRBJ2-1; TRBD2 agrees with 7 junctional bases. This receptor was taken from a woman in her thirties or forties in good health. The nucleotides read TGCGCCAGCAGCCAAGAGGGGACTACGCCCTACAATGAGCAGTTCTTC. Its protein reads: CASSQEGTTPYNEQFF.